What follows are 31 T cell receptor beta chains derived from one specimen sequenced in a study of blood T cell repertoires in COVID-19. The method was immunoSEQ multiplex PCR; TCRdb's version includes in-frame clones alone and lacks a portion of them. Among 200,000 to 250,000 clones listed, 80% to 85% were seen once. The sequencing input was peripheral blood. The receptors were sampled from a woman of 80 years or more with active or convalescent COVID-19.

This clone is a singleton in its sample. The rearrangement joins TRBV19 to TRBJ2-5; TRBD2 matches 10 bases. CDR1 LNHDA and CDR2 SQIVND come from the germline V gene (reference sequence). CDR3 length: 18 residues. Losses at the gene ends were 1 base for V and 2 bases for J; bases not matched to a gene: 10. CDR3 sequence reads: CASSIGQAGGLRQETQYF. Written as DNA, the CDR3 is TGTGCCAGTAGTATAGGTCAAGCGGGAGGGCTGAGGCAAGAGACCCAGTACTTC.

The V call is TRBV30, the J call TRBJ2-5; D might be TRBD1 (6 bases). The CDR3 is 14 residues long. V was shortened by 1 base and J by 4 bases, with 13 bases between the two germline ends. Germline V gene lookup returns CDR1 GTSNPN and CDR2 SVGIG (reference sequence). The CDR3 sequence is CAWSGGGGPETQYF. The DNA for the CDR3 is TGTGCCTGGAGTGGTGGGGGCGGTCCAGAGACCCAGTACTTC.

The chain joins TRBV7-2 to TRBJ1-2, with TRBD1 identical over 10 bases. CDR1 is SGHTA and CDR2 is FQGNSA in the germline V gene. This CDR3 is built from 14 residues. J lost 5 bases, V lost 4 bases, and 4 bases had no gene match. The CDR3 is CASSWTGGGYGYTF. DNA of the CDR3: TGTGCCAGCAGCTGGACAGGGGGTGGATATGGCTACACCTTC. Supplemented by reference TRBV7-2 and TRBJ1-2, the full variable domain reads GAGVSQSPSNKVTEKGKDVELRCDPISGHTALYWYRQSLGQGLEFLIYFQGNSAPDKSGLPSDRFSAERTGGSVSTLTIQRTQQEDSAVYLCASSWTGGGYGYTFGSGTRLTVV.

The chain carries TRBV5-8 and TRBJ1-5; D remains unclear. The CDR3 has 12 amino acids. Looked up from germline, CDR1 is SGHTS and CDR2 is YDEGEE. The V end was cut by 0 bases, the J end by 6 bases, with 4 bases between. In DNA form, the CDR3 reads TGTGCCAGCAGCTTGGGAGCTCAGCCCCAGCATTTT. Amino acids: CASSLGAQPQHF.

This chain connects TRBV14 to TRBJ2-1, with a possible D match to TRBD2 (6 bases). Trimming stripped 10 bases from V and 5 bases from J, with 15 bases between. This CDR3 has 13 amino acids. Germline lookup yields CDR1 SGHDN and CDR2 FVKESK. Here the CDR3 reads CATARGVHNEQFF. The CDR3 region has the DNA TGTGCCACCGCGCGGGGAGTCCACAATGAGCAGTTCTTC.

The chain has TRBV5-1 and TRBJ1-2; no firm D call. The germline V gene encodes CDR1 SGHRS and CDR2 YFSETQ. V was shortened by 0 bases and J by 9 bases, with 15 bases between the two germline ends. The CDR3 has 14 amino acids. The CDR3 coding sequence is TGCGCCAGCAGCTTGGCCGGCCTTACGAGGAGCTACACCTTC. It translates to CASSLAGLTRSYTF.

Worth noting for this clone: The same CDR3 arises from other DNA sequences in this sample as well. The chain couples TRBV5-1 to TRBJ1-2, with 7 positions matching TRBD1. This CDR3 comprises 14 residues. Germline V lookup: CDR1 SGHRS, CDR2 YFSETQ. V shed 0 bases, J shed 7 bases, and the junction held 6 bases outside the gene matches. CDR3 sequence: CASSLGQGEGGYTF. In nucleotides, the CDR3 is TGCGCCAGCAGCTTGGGGCAGGGGGAAGGTGGCTACACCTTC.

The table lists this clone with a few counts. The chain combines TRBV2 with TRBJ2-7; 10 nucleotides match TRBD1. This CDR3 has 13 residues. V lost 10 bases and J lost 1; bases outside the gene matches: 4. Germline V gene sequence: CDR1 SNHLY, CDR2 FYNNEI. The CDR3 DNA follows: TGTGCCATGACAGGGGGCATATCCTACGAGCAGTACTTC. Its translation: CAMTGGISYEQYF.

This chain links TRBV5-1 with TRBJ2-1; TRBD2 matches at 9 bases. The CDR3 totals 16 residues. Looked up from germline, CDR1 is SGHRS and CDR2 is YFSETQ. Trimming at V came to 4 bases and at J to 9 bases, leaving 14 bases not matched to a gene. This CDR3 is CASSRLSSGSRSEQFF. The CDR3 DNA follows: TGCGCCAGCAGCCGGTTGAGTAGCGGGAGTCGCAGTGAGCAGTTCTTC. Full variable domain (outside the CDR3, taken from reference TRBV5-1 and TRBJ2-1): KAGVTQTPRYLIKTRGQQVTLSCSPISGHRSVSWYQQTPGQGLQFLFEYFSETQRNKGNFPGRFSGRQFSNSRSEMNVSTLELGDSALYLCASSRLSSGSRSEQFFGPGTRLTVL.

A single count supports this clone. The V call is TRBV5-1, the J call TRBJ1-2, with TRBD1 matching 8 bases. J gave up 11 bases and V 3 bases, and 12 bases lay outside the gene matches. CDR1 and CDR2 from the germline V gene are SGHRS and YFSETQ. This CDR3 has 14 amino acids. The CDR3 sequence: CASSSSGQVLGYTF. The CDR3 bases are TGCGCCAGCAGCTCCTCGGGACAGGTCCTAGGATACACCTTC.

The rearrangement joins TRBV11-2 to TRBJ2-3, with 8 bases matching TRBD2. The germline V gene encodes CDR1 SGHAT and CDR2 FQNNGV. The J segment lost 4 bases and the V segment lost 4 bases, leaving 10 bases of the junction unmatched. This CDR3 comprises 16 residues. The CDR3 sequence: CASSSGAGARADTQYF. The CDR3 DNA reads as TGTGCCAGCAGCTCCGGAGCGGGGGCGCGTGCAGATACGCAGTATTTT.

The rearrangement links TRBV21-1 to TRBJ1-1; no DNA check was done on the table's D call, TRBD1. TRBV21-1 is assigned pseudogene status. The CDR3 runs 14 residues. The CDR3 here is CASSRTRANTEAFF. The CDR3 DNA reads TGTGCCAGCAGCCGAACCAGGGCTAACACTGAAGCTTTCTTT.

In DNA, the CDR3 is TGTGCCAGCAGCCAACCCAGGGGCGCGAACACCGGGGAGCTGTTTTTT. Protein: CASSQPRGANTGELFF. The V gene is TRBV5-4, the J gene TRBJ2-2; possibly TRBD1 for D (6 bases). The V end lost 4 bases, the J end lost 0 bases, and 13 bases lay between the germline ends. The germline gives CDR1 SGHNT, CDR2 YYREEE (reference sequence). The CDR3 extends over 16 amino acids.

V and J are TRBV2 and TRBJ1-5; D is ambiguous. Trimming took off 6 bases at V and 6 bases at J, with 12 bases between the two ends. The CDR3 extends over 13 amino acids. Germline V gene data show CDR1 as SNHLY and CDR2 as FYNNEI. The CDR3 protein is CASSPRIFQPQHF. CDR3 in DNA: TGTGCCAGCAGCCCCAGGATATTTCAGCCCCAGCATTTT.

The gene calls are TRBV3-1 (or the pseudogene TRBV3-2) and TRBJ1-1; a possible D gene is TRBD1 (6 bases). Germline V gene sequence: CDR1 LGHDT, CDR2 YNNKEL (reference sequence). V lost 0 bases and J 10 bases, leaving 15 bases between the germline ends. The CDR3 covers 14 residues. CDR3 sequence (DNA): TGTGCCAGCAGCCAAGACTTTGGGGGCCGGGCAGCTTTCTTT. The encoded protein is CASSQDFGGRAAFF.

CDR3: CASSQEVDGGTNIQYF. DNA for the CDR3: TGCGCCAGCAGCCAAGAAGTTGATGGAGGAACAAACATTCAGTACTTC. The J gene is TRBJ2-4, the V gene TRBV4-1, with a possible D match to TRBD2 (5 bases). Trimming shortened V by 0 bases and J by 6 bases, and 15 bases separated the two germline ends. Germline-derived CDR1 and CDR2 are MGHRA and YSYEKL. The CDR3 has 16 amino acids.

The genes are TRBV6-2 or TRBV6-3 and TRBJ2-3, with TRBD1 matching 8 bases. CDR1 is MNHEY and CDR2 is SVGEGT in the germline V gene. V lost 7 bases, J lost 1 base, and 10 bases stayed unmatched. This CDR3 spans 16 amino acids. The CDR3 region has the DNA TGTGCCAGCAACCCCGGGCCGACAGGGGGCACAGATACGCAGTATTTT. Translating gives CASNPGPTGGTDTQYF.

In nucleotides, the CDR3 is TGCGCCAGCAGCCAGGGACAGGGCCGAGAGACCCAGTACTTC. Protein: CASSQGQGRETQYF. This chain joins TRBV4-1 and TRBJ2-5; 9 positions match TRBD1. Losses at the gene ends were 3 bases for V and 4 bases for J; bases not matched to a gene: 3. The CDR3 totals 14 residues. The germline CDR1 and CDR2 sequences are MGHRA and YSYEKL.

This chain uses TRBV12-3 or TRBV12-4 with TRBJ1-1; no reliable D call. The V gene lost 10 bases and the J gene lost 1 base, with 13 bases spanning the gap. This CDR3 is built from 13 residues. Here the CDR3 DNA reads TGTGCCACCACTTATCGAGGGAACACTGAAGCTTTCTTT. This sequence encodes CATTYRGNTEAFF.

The chain carries TRBV6-5 and TRBJ2-1; TRBD2 aligns across 8 bases. Germline CDR1 is MNHEY and CDR2 is SVGAGI. The V and J ends lost 0 bases and 4 bases, in that order; junction bases with no gene match: 5. The CDR3 is 16 residues long. CDR3 in amino acids: CASSYSNSGAYNEQFF. The CDR3 DNA follows: TGTGCCAGCAGTTACTCGAATAGCGGGGCTTACAATGAGCAGTTCTTC.

The rearrangement links TRBV4-1 to TRBJ1-3; a weak D match, TRBD1 (5 bases). V was cut by 0 bases and J by 4 bases, with 10 bases left in between. The CDR3 covers 15 residues. CDR1 is MGHRA and CDR2 is YSYEKL in the germline V gene. CDR3 nucleotides: TGCGCCAGCAGCCAAGATCGGGGGGTAGGAAACACCATATATTTT. Translated: CASSQDRGVGNTIYF.

This chain links TRBV7-2 with TRBJ2-5, with TRBD2 matching 11 bases. From germline, CDR1 is SGHTA and CDR2 FQGNSA. J lost 0 bases, V lost 1 base, and 7 bases had no gene match. The CDR3 runs 18 residues. The CDR3 here is CASSLEGKTSGNQETQYF. For the CDR3, the DNA is TGTGCCAGCAGCTTAGAAGGGAAGACTAGCGGGAACCAAGAGACCCAGTACTTC.

This clone was observed a handful of times. The chain joins TRBV6-2 or TRBV6-3 to TRBJ1-5, with D maybe TRBD1 (6 bases). V dropped 5 bases and J dropped 2 bases, with 13 bases sitting between them. Germline V gene data show CDR1 as MNHEY and CDR2 as SVGEGT. The CDR3 has 15 amino acids. The CDR3 DNA is TGTGCCAGCAGTCTTACAGGGCCGGGCAATCAGCCCCAGCATTTT. Translating gives CASSLTGPGNQPQHF.

A single count supports this clone. The rearrangement joins TRBV18 to TRBJ2-5; 7 positions match TRBD2. Trimming took 0 bases from V and 5 from J; bases not matched to a gene: 3. CDR1 and CDR2 (germline): KGHSH, LQKENI. CDR3 length: 14 amino acids. The chain's CDR3 is CASSPPGAGETQYF. The CDR3 nucleotides read TGTGCCAGCTCACCACCGGGAGCGGGGGAGACCCAGTACTTC.

This sequence joins TRBV20-1 and TRBJ1-4, with D possibly being TRBD1 (6 bases). The CDR3 is made up of 14 amino acids. Germline-derived CDR1 and CDR2 are DFQATT and SNEGSKA (reference sequence). The germline V and J ends were trimmed by 3 bases and 10 bases, with 18 bases remaining between them. The CDR3 is CSASGTGTTRKLFF. The CDR3 DNA sequence: TGCAGTGCTAGTGGTACAGGGACGACGAGAAAACTGTTTTTT.

The chain uses TRBV7-2 and TRBJ2-3, with D possibly being TRBD2 (6 bases). CDR3 length: 14 amino acids. V lost 4 bases to trimming and J lost 3 bases, with 11 bases between them. In germline, CDR1 is SGHTA, CDR2 FQGNSA. In DNA form, the CDR3 reads TGTGCCAGCAGCTGGCAGACTAGTACAGATACGCAGTATTTT. It yields the protein CASSWQTSTDTQYF.

CDR3 DNA sequence: TGTGCCAGCAGCTTAGCGCTAGCGGGGACATACAATGAGCAGTTCTTC. It translates to CASSLALAGTYNEQFF. The chain couples TRBV7-2 to TRBJ2-1; TRBD2 agrees at 9 bases. The CDR3 runs 16 residues. V lost 0 bases, J lost 4 bases, and 4 bases stayed unmatched. CDR1 is SGHTA, CDR2 FQGNSA, per germline.

The rearrangement links TRBV18 to TRBJ1-2; 7 bases map to TRBD1. Per germline, CDR1 KGHSH and CDR2 LQKENI. V trimming: 0 bases; J trimming: 4 bases; junction bases outside the gene matches: 5. The length of the CDR3 is 15 residues. The CDR3 DNA sequence: TGTGCCAGCTCACCACCCGCGGACAGGTCCTATGGCTACACCTTC. It specifies CASSPPADRSYGYTF. Filled out from reference TRBV18 and TRBJ1-2, the complete variable domain reads NAGVMQNPRHLVRRRGQEARLRCSPMKGHSHVYWYRQLPEEGLKFMVYLQKENIIDESGMPKERFSAEFPKEGPSILRIQQVVRGDSAAYFCASSPPADRSYGYTFGSGTRLTVV.

This chain connects TRBV5-4 to TRBJ2-5, with D perhaps TRBD2 (6 bases). The germline V gene has CDR1 SGHNT and CDR2 YYREEE (reference sequence). The CDR3 is 16 residues long. V was trimmed by 6 bases and J by 5 bases, leaving 23 bases between them. The CDR3 DNA reads TGTGCCAGCACCCGGGATGGGGGGTCCCTCCGGGAGACCCAGTACTTC. Its protein is CASTRDGGSLRETQYF.

The chain has TRBV3-1 (or the pseudogene TRBV3-2) and TRBJ2-7, with D maybe TRBD1 (6 bases). This CDR3 contains 14 residues. V lost 6 bases and J 3 bases, leaving 15 bases between the germline ends. The germline CDR1 and CDR2 sequences are LGHDT and YNNKEL (reference sequence). For the CDR3, the DNA is TGTGCCAGCAGTCTTGAAGGGGGAATCTACGAGCAGTACTTC. It is translated as CASSLEGGIYEQYF.

The chain employs TRBV2 and TRBJ1-6; the D is unclear. V shed 7 bases and J shed 2 bases, with 9 bases lying between them. The germline CDR1 and CDR2 sequences are SNHLY and FYNNEI. The CDR3 sequence is 14 residues long. CDR3 in amino acids: CASTPVTYNSPLHF. The CDR3 coding sequence is TGTGCCAGCACCCCAGTCACCTATAATTCACCCCTCCACTTT.